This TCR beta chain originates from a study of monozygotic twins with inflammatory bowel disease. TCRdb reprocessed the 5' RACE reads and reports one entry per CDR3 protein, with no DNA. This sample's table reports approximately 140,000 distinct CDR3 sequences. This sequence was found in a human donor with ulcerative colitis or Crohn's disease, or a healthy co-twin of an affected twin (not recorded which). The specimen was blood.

The CDR3 here is CSARPTGGRNTIYF. The chain uses TRBV20-1 and TRBJ1-3; TCRdb indicates TRBD1, and absent DNA this call remains unverified. This CDR3 contains 14 residues. Germline V gene lookup returns CDR1 DFQATT and CDR2 SNEGSKA (reference sequence).